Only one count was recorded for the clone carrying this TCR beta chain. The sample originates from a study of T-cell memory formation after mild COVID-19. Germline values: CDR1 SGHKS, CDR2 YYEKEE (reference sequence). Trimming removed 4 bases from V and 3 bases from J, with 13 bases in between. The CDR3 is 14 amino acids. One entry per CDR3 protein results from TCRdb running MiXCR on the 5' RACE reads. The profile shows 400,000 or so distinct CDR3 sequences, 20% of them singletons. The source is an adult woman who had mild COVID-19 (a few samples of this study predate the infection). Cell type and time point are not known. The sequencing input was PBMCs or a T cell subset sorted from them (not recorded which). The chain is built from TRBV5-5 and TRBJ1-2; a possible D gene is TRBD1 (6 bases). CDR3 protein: CASSPSRGHYGYTF. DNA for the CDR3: TGTGCCAGCAGCCCCTCCAGGGGCCACTATGGCTACACCTTC.